This T cell receptor (beta chain) was captured by sequencing in a study of chronic HIV infection and antiretroviral therapy. TCRdb ran MiXCR on the 5' RACE reads and lists one entry per CDR3 protein. The data contain 39,000 or so distinct CDR3 sequences, roughly 7.6% of them singletons. CDR3 length: 15 amino acids. Germline V gene data show CDR1 as MDHEN and CDR2 as SYDVKM. Points on this clonotype: A read error may explain this, as a much larger clone is one base away.

The sequenced material came from peripheral blood. The genes are TRBV28 and TRBJ1-1; no definite D call. The sequence came from an adult who had HIV and had not received antiretroviral therapy, or was an uninfected healthy control (not recorded which). For the CDR3, the DNA is TGTGCCAGCAGTGGAACCATCGGACCAAACACTGAAACTTTCTTT. Translating it yields CASSGTIGPNTETFF.